The 22 T cell receptor beta chains reported below all come from one sample, sequenced in a study of cytomegalovirus exposure and HLA in healthy donors. 13 Jbeta primers and 60 Vbeta primers were used for the PCR. Sequenced by immunoSEQ multiplex PCR; TCRdb stores in-frame clones only, minus some. The table has about 160,000 clones, roughly 89% seen once. The sequenced sample was PBMCs. These receptors came from a young woman in good health and CMV-seronegative.

V is TRBV19 and J is TRBJ2-3; 10 nucleotides match TRBD2. Germline assignment: CDR1 LNHDA and CDR2 SQIVND (reference sequence). The trim removed 6 bases at V and 4 bases at J, leaving 7 bases unmatched. The CDR3 has 15 residues. Written as DNA, the CDR3 is TGTGCCAGTAGCCCCGGGCTAGCGGGGGCAGATACGCAGTATTTT. This gives the protein CASSPGLAGADTQYF.

The V gene is TRBV6-6, the J gene TRBJ2-7, with TRBD2 as a possible D gene (6 bases). Germline CDR1 and CDR2: MNHNY and SVGAGI (reference sequence). Trimming stripped 5 bases from V and 10 bases from J, with 12 bases between. This CDR3 comprises 11 residues. As DNA, the CDR3 is TGTGCCAGCAGTGCACGGAGGGATCAGTACTTC. Its translation is CASSARRDQYF.

This chain uses TRBV11-2 with TRBJ1-6, with 7 positions matching TRBD1. V dropped 5 bases and J dropped 9; count of bases not matched to a gene: 19. Germline-derived CDR1 and CDR2 are SGHAT and FQNNGV. The CDR3 loop spans 18 amino acids. The CDR3 spells CASSPAGLQGPRGSPLHF. The CDR3 DNA is TGTGCCAGCAGCCCCGCAGGGTTACAGGGGCCGCGGGGTTCACCCCTCCACTTT.

The V and J genes are TRBV29-1 and TRBJ2-3, with TRBD2 identical over 8 bases. CDR3 length: 15 residues. Trimming cost V 8 bases and J 1 base; bases outside gene matches: 11. Germline values: CDR1 SQVTM, CDR2 ANQGSEA. The DNA of the CDR3 is TGCAGCCTATCATTTCGGGGGGGTCGCACAGATACGCAGTATTTT. Amino acid sequence: CSLSFRGGRTDTQYF.

The J gene is TRBJ1-2, the V gene TRBV7-9; the match to TRBD1 covers 12 bases. CDR3 length: 16 residues. Looked up from germline, CDR1 is SEHNR and CDR2 is FQNEAQ (reference sequence). J was trimmed by 6 bases and V by 1 base; bases with no gene match: 6. The CDR3 coding sequence is TGTGCCAGCAGCTTAGGGGACAGGGGGCTTGAGGATGGCTACACCTTC. Amino acids: CASSLGDRGLEDGYTF.

This clone was observed a single time. The V call is TRBV5-4, the J call TRBJ1-1, with D hard to call. V was clipped by 5 bases and J by 1 base, with 12 bases between them. Looked up from germline, CDR1 is SGHNT and CDR2 is YYREEE (reference sequence). The CDR3 sequence is 14 residues long. CDR3 protein: CASSPPVPNTEAFF. The CDR3 DNA sequence: TGTGCCAGCAGTCCCCCGGTCCCGAACACTGAAGCTTTCTTT.

The chain couples TRBV15 to TRBJ2-2, with D tentatively TRBD2 (5 bases). The length of the CDR3 is 15 residues. Germline-derived CDR1 and CDR2 are LNHNV and YYDKDF (reference sequence). V dropped 9 bases and J dropped 7 bases, with 21 bases sitting between them. The CDR3 coding sequence is TGTGCCACAGCCATCGGGCCTAGCCGTGGCGGGGAGCTGTTTTTT. Its translation is CATAIGPSRGGELFF.

The chain employs TRBV29-1 and TRBJ1-3; a possible D gene is TRBD1 (5 bases). Trimming took 0 bases from V and 5 from J, leaving 11 bases between them. This CDR3 has 14 residues. In germline, CDR1 is SQVTM, CDR2 ANQGSEA. The CDR3 spells CSVEEGRARNTIYF. CDR3 in DNA: TGCAGCGTTGAAGAGGGCAGGGCTCGAAACACCATATATTTT.

The chain couples TRBV7-2 to TRBJ2-4; 7 bases are a match to TRBD1. CDR1 is SGHTA and CDR2 is FQGNSA in the germline V gene. Germline trimming cut 5 bases from V and 5 bases from J; bases unmatched to any gene: 9. This CDR3 contains 15 residues. CDR3 in amino acids: CASSDKRTGQNIQYF. The CDR3 DNA sequence: TGTGCCAGCAGCGATAAGAGGACAGGTCAAAACATTCAGTACTTC.

The table lists this clone with a count of one. The chain carries TRBV4-3 and TRBJ2-1, with D maybe TRBD2 (6 bases). V lost 3 bases to trimming and J lost 6 bases, with 15 bases between them. Germline V gene data show CDR1 as LGHNA and CDR2 as YSLEER. The CDR3 is made up of 15 amino acids. The CDR3 spells CASSQTRTGSNEQFF. The CDR3 DNA follows: TGCGCCAGCAGCCAGACAAGGACCGGGAGCAATGAGCAGTTCTTC.

A note on this clone: Mismatch with germline at one junction end may stem from a read error. The chain recombines TRBV27 with TRBJ2-2, with 7 bases fitting TRBD2. The germline V gene has CDR1 MNHEY and CDR2 SMNVEV (reference sequence). The CDR3 totals 15 residues. The CDR3 region has the DNA TGTGCCAGCAGCTTATCGGGAGGTGACACCGGGGAGCTGTTTTTT. Its translation is CASSLSGGDTGELFF.

This CDR3 is CSVSGSYAEAFF. In nucleotides, the CDR3 is TGCAGCGTTTCAGGCTCGTACGCTGAAGCTTTCTTT. The chain is built from TRBV29-1 and TRBJ1-1, with no clear D. V was clipped by 5 bases and J by 6 bases, with 13 bases between them. This CDR3 is built from 12 residues. Germline CDR1 is SQVTM and CDR2 is ANQGSEA.

V gene TRBV10-2 combines with J gene TRBJ2-5; 7 nucleotides match TRBD1. Losses at the gene ends were 2 bases for V and 3 bases for J; bases not matched to a gene: 0. Germline loops: CDR1 WSHSY, CDR2 SAAADI. The length of the CDR3 is 13 residues. The CDR3 DNA reads as TGCGCCAGCAGTGAGACAGGGGAAGAGACCCAGTACTTC. Its translation is CASSETGEETQYF.

The genes are TRBV29-1 and TRBJ2-7, with a weak D call TRBD1 (5 bases). The length of the CDR3 is 14 residues. V was trimmed by 3 bases and J by 0 bases, leaving 12 bases between them. Per germline, CDR1 SQVTM and CDR2 ANQGSEA. The CDR3 loop reads CSVETGRVSYEQYF. In DNA, the CDR3 is TGCAGCGTTGAGACCGGCAGGGTCTCCTACGAGCAGTACTTC.

The chain joins TRBV6-5 to TRBJ1-4; no clear D gene. V shed 0 bases and J shed 0 bases, with 5 bases lying between them. The CDR3 has 15 residues. Germline CDR1 and CDR2: MNHEY and SVGAGI. CDR3 amino acids: CASSYSGATNEKLFF. Here the CDR3 DNA reads TGTGCCAGCAGTTACTCGGGAGCAACTAATGAAAAACTGTTTTTT.

This sequence joins TRBV28 and TRBJ1-5; 7 bases are a match to TRBD1. Germline trimming cut 8 bases from V and 5 bases from J; bases unmatched to any gene: 9. Germline V gives CDR1 MDHEN, CDR2 SYDVKM. This CDR3 has 14 amino acids. CDR3: CASGIGTAYQPQHF. The CDR3 region has the DNA TGTGCCAGCGGGATCGGGACAGCCTATCAGCCCCAGCATTTT.

This chain connects TRBV9 to TRBJ2-1, with D possibly being TRBD2 (6 bases). CDR1 and CDR2 (germline): SGDLS, YYNGEE. The CDR3 consists of 15 residues. V was shortened by 3 bases and J by 1 base, with 11 bases between the two germline ends. DNA of the CDR3: TGTGCCAGCAGCGACGCGGGACTTTCCTACAATGAGCAGTTCTTC. Protein product: CASSDAGLSYNEQFF.

This sequence joins TRBV27 and TRBJ2-1; D is uncertain. The CDR3 spans 13 residues. Germline CDR1 MNHEY, CDR2 SMNVEV (reference sequence). Trimming removed 6 bases from V and 4 bases from J, with 10 bases in between. CDR3 nucleotide sequence: TGTGCCAGCAGACAATCAGGATACAATGAGCAGTTCTTC. The encoded protein is CASRQSGYNEQFF.

The J gene is TRBJ1-1, the V gene TRBV19; D may be TRBD1 (5 bases). CDR1 is LNHDA and CDR2 is SQIVND in the germline V gene (reference sequence). The length of the CDR3 is 17 residues. V was pared by 5 bases and J by 1 base, with 20 bases between. The CDR3 DNA sequence: TGTGCCAGTAGTCCACGGACACGACCGGCGGCGAACACTGAAGCTTTCTTT. Its protein product is CASSPRTRPAANTEAFF.

Details on this clone: Other nucleotide sequences in the sample specify the same CDR3. The chain employs TRBV5-1 and TRBJ2-3, with 9 bases matching TRBD2. V lost 4 bases and J lost 5; bases outside the gene matches: 8. CDR3 length equals 15 residues. CDR1 is SGHRS, CDR2 YFSETQ, per germline. The CDR3 loop is CASSLSSGTRDTQYF. The CDR3 nucleotides read TGCGCCAGCAGCCTTTCTAGCGGGACTCGAGATACGCAGTATTTT.

This clone was detected once. The chain is built from TRBV19 and TRBJ1-1, with TRBD1 matching 7 bases. CDR1 and CDR2 from the germline V gene are LNHDA and SQIVND (reference sequence). The CDR3 is 15 amino acids. J lost 4 bases, V lost 3 bases, and 8 bases had no gene match. CDR3 sequence reads: CASSIQGGRGTEAFF. In nucleotides, the CDR3 is TGTGCCAGTAGTATCCAGGGGGGAAGGGGCACTGAAGCTTTCTTT.

This rearrangement joins TRBV19 to TRBJ2-5; no clear D. The CDR3 consists of 14 residues. Deletions cut 10 bases from V and 4 bases from J, with 19 bases between. Germline V lookup: CDR1 LNHDA, CDR2 SQIVND (reference sequence). The CDR3 nucleotides read TGTGCCACCAACGCCGGTGGGCTGCGAGAGACCCAGTACTTC. Residues: CATNAGGLRETQYF.